This TCR beta chain was captured by sequencing in a study of regulatory T cells in long-lasting Graves disease. As for the study in general: Over 5 years on antithyroid drugs plus positive TSH receptor antibodies marked Graves' disease as persistent.

As for time point: persistent/refractory GD, antithyroid drugs over 5 years with positive TRAb. Isolated PBMC RNA provided the starting material for the TCR library. Trimming at V came to 7 bases and at J to 8 bases, leaving 10 bases not matched to a gene. The germline CDR1 and CDR2 sequences are LNHDA and SQIVND (reference sequence). This CDR3 has 13 residues. To make TCR beta libraries, researchers used iRepertoire HTBI primers and Arm-PCR of CDR3 regions. MiXCR was run by TCRdb on the multiplex PCR reads, yielding one entry per CDR3 protein. The sample has approximately 690,000 distinct CDR3 sequences, around 30% seen once.

Sample: peripheral blood mononuclear cells (PBMCs), taken when the disease was refractory, from a patient treated with antithyroid drugs. This TCR came from a female donor with Graves disease. This chain connects TRBV19 to TRBJ1-1; 7 positions match TRBD1. The CDR3 bases are TGTGCCAGTAACCTACTGACAGGGATCGAAGCTTTCTTT. It encodes CASNLLTGIEAFF. Looking up the rest from reference TRBV19 and TRBJ1-1 gives the full variable domain: DGGITQSPKYLFRKEGQNVTLSCEQNLNHDAMYWYRQDPGQGLRLIYYSQIVNDFQKGDIAEGYSVSREKKESFPLTVTSAQKNPTAFYLCASNLLTGIEAFFGQGTRLTVV.